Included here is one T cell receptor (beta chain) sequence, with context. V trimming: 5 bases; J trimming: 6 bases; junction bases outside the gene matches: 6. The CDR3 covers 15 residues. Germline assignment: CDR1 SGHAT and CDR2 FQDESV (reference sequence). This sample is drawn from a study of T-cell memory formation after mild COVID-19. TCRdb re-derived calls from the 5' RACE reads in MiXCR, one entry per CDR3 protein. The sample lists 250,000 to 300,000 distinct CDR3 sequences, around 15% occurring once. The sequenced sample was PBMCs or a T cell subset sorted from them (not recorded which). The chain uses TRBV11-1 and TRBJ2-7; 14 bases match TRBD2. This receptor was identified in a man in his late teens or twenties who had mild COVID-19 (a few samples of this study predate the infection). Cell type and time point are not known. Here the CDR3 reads CASSPRTSGGLEQYF. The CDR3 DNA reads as TGTGCCAGCAGCCCCAGGACTAGCGGGGGGCTCGAGCAGTACTTC.